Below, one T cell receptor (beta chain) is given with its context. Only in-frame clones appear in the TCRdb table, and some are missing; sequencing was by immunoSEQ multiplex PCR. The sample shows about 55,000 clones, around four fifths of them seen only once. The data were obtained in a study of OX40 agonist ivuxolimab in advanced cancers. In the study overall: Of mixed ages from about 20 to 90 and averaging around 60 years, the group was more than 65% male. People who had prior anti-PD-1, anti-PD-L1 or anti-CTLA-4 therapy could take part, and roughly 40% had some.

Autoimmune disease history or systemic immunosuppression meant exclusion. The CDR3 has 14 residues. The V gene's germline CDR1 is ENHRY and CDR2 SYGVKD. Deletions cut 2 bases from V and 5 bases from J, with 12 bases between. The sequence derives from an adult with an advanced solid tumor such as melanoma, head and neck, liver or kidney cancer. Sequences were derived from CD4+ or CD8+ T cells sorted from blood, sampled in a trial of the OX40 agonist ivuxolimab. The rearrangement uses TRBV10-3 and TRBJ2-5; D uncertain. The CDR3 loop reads CAISEGWLGETQYF. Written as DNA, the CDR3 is TGTGCCATCAGTGAGGGTTGGCTCGGGGAGACCCAGTACTTC.